This TCR beta chain was identified in a study of Graves' ophthalmopathy and Graves' hyperthyroidism. V dropped 5 bases and J dropped 7 bases, with 14 bases sitting between them. In germline, CDR1 is SGHTA, CDR2 FQGNSA. The CDR3 has 14 residues. TCR beta CDR3 regions were amplified from RNA transcripts. First-round RT-PCR employed HTBI primers, with a second-round multiplex PCR after it. In TCRdb, the multiplex PCR reads were re-called with MiXCR into one record per CDR3 protein. The sample lists approximately 640,000 distinct CDR3 sequences, more than 40% occurring once. The sequence came from an adult man with Graves' ophthalmopathy. Sequenced sample: peripheral blood. The rearrangement joins TRBV7-2 to TRBJ1-4; D is perhaps TRBD1 (6 bases). The CDR3 spells CASSPSARGEKLFF. The CDR3 nucleotides are TGTGCCAGCAGCCCCTCGGCCAGGGGTGAAAAACTGTTTTTT.